In its sample, the clone carrying this T cell receptor beta chain was seen many times. The antigen is unknown. This sample's TCRbeta library carried unique molecular identifier barcodes. TCRdb re-analysed the PCR reads in MiXCR, keeping a single row per CDR3 protein. The table shows roughly 240,000 distinct CDR3 sequences, with roughly 7.7% occurring only once. The data are from a study of T-cell reconstitution after alpha-beta-depleted transplantation in children. General observations from the study: Newly produced T cells mostly accounted for T-cell counts and diversity one year post-transplant. Expanded graft clones numbering several hundred reportedly gave rise to alpha-beta T cells about two months after transplant.

V lost 2 bases, J lost 10 bases, and 13 bases lay in between. This CDR3 is built from 14 residues. Germline values: CDR1 SGHRS, CDR2 YFSETQ. This material consisted of PBMCs, mostly from graft donor cells, taken 180 days after TCRalphabeta/CD19-depleted stem cell transplant. The clonotype was recovered from a male patient aged 10-17 years who had a stem cell transplant for acute lymphoblastic leukemia, so the T cells may come from the graft donor. The gene calls are TRBV5-1 and TRBJ1-6, with unresolved D. CDR3 region: CASSFGSDRSPLHF. In nucleotides, the CDR3 is TGCGCCAGCAGCTTCGGGTCAGATCGGTCACCCCTCCACTTT. Drawing the rest from reference TRBV5-1 and TRBJ1-6, the complete variable domain is KAGVTQTPRYLIKTRGQQVTLSCSPISGHRSVSWYQQTPGQGLQFLFEYFSETQRNKGNFPGRFSGRQFSNSRSEMNVSTLELGDSALYLCASSFGSDRSPLHFGNGTRLTVT.